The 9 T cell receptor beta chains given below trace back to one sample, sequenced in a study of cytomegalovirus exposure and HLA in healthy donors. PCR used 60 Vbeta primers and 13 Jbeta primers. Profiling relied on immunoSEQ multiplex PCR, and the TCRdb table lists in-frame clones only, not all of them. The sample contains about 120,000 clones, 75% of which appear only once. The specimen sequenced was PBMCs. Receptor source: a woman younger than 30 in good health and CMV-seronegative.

CDR3 sequence (DNA): TGTGCCAGCAGCCAAGGGACATTAGGCCGTCAGCCCCAGCATTTT. This translates into CASSQGTLGRQPQHF. The rearrangement joins TRBV16 to TRBJ1-5, with D maybe TRBD1 (6 bases). Germline V lookup: CDR1 KGHSY, CDR2 FQNENV. This CDR3 region has 15 residues. V gave up 2 bases and J gave up 6 bases, with 14 bases separating them.

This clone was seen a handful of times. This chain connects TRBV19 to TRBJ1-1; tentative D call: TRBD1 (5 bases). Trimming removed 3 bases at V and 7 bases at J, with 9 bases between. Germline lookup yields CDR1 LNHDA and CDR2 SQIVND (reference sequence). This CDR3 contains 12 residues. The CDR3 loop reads CASSIGQFEAFF. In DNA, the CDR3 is TGTGCCAGTAGTATCGGACAATTTGAAGCTTTCTTT.

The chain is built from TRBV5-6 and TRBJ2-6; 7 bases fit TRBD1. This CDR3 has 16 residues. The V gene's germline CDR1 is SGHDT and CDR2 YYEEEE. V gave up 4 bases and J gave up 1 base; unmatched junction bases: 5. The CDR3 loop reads CASSQTGRSGANVLTF. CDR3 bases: TGTGCCAGCAGCCAGACAGGGCGTTCTGGGGCCAACGTCCTGACTTTC.

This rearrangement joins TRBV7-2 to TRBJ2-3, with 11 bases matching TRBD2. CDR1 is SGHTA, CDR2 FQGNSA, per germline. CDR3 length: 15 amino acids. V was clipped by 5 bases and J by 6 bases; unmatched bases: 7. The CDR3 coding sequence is TGTGCCAGCAGCCCTAGCGGGGGGTGGGTTGATACGCAGTATTTT. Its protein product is CASSPSGGWVDTQYF. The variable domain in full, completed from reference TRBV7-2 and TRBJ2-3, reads GAGVSQSPSNKVTEKGKDVELRCDPISGHTALYWYRQSLGQGLEFLIYFQGNSAPDKSGLPSDRFSAERTGGSVSTLTIQRTQQEDSAVYLCASSPSGGWVDTQYFGPGTRLTVL.

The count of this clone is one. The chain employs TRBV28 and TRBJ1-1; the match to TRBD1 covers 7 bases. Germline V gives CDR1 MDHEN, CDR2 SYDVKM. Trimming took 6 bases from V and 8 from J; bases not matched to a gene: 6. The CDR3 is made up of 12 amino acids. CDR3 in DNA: TGTGCCAGCAGAACGGGGACAGAAGAAGCTTTCTTT. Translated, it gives CASRTGTEEAFF.

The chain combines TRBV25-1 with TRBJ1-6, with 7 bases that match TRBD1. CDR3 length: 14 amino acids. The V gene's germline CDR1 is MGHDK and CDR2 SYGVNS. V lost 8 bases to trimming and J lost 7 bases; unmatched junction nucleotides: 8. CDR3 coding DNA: TGTGCCAGCGGTCCGGGGACAGAAAATTCACCCCTCCACTTT. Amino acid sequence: CASGPGTENSPLHF.

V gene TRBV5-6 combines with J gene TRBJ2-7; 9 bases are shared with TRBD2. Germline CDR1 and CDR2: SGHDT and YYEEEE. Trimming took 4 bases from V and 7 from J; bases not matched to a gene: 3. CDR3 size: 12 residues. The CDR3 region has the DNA TGTGCCAGCAGCCCCGGACTAGCGGAGCAGTACTTC. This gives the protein CASSPGLAEQYF. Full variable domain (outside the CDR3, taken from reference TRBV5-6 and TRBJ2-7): DAGVTQSPTHLIKTRGQQVTLRCSPKSGHDTVSWYQQALGQGPQFIFQYYEEEERQRGNFPDRFSGHQFPNYSSELNVNALLLGDSALYLCASSPGLAEQYFGPGTRLTVT.

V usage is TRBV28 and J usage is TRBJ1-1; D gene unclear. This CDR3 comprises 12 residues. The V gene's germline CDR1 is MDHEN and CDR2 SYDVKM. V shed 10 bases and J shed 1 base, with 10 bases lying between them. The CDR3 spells CATSLGNTEAFF. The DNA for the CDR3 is TGTGCCACATCTCTAGGGAACACTGAAGCTTTCTTT.

CDR3 region: CASSQRDRGFNQPQHF. The CDR3 coding sequence is TGCGCCAGCAGCCAACGGGACAGGGGATTCAATCAGCCCCAGCATTTT. The rearrangement uses TRBV4-1 and TRBJ1-5, with 10 bases fitting TRBD1. After removal of 2 bases from V and 3 bases from J, the junction contained 4 bases not matched to a gene. CDR1 is MGHRA, CDR2 YSYEKL, per germline. The CDR3 loop spans 16 amino acids.